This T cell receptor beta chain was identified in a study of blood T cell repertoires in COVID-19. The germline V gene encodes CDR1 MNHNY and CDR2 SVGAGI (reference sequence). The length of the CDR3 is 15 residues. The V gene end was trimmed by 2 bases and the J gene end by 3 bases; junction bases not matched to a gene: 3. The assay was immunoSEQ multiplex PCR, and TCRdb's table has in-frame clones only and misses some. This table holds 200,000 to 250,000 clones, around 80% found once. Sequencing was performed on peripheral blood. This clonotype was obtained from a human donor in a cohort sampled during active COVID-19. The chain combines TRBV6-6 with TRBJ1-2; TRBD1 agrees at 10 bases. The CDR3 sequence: CASSYPTGGHYGYTF. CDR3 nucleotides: TGTGCCAGCAGTTACCCGACAGGGGGCCACTATGGCTACACCTTC.